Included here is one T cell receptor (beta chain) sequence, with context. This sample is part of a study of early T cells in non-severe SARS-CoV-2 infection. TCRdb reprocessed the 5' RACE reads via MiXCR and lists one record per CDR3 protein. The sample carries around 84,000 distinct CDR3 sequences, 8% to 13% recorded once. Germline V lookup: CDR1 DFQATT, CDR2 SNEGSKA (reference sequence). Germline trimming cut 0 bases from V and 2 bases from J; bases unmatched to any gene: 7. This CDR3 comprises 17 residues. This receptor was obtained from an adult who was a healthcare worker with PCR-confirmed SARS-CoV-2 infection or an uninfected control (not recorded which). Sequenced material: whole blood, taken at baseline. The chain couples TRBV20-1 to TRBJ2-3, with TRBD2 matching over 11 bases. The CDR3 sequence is CSARDSLTSGTTDTQYF. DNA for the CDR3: TGCAGTGCTAGAGATTCCCTGACTAGCGGGACCACAGATACGCAGTATTTT.